This record looks at one T cell receptor (beta chain) sequence and its context. What it binds is unknown. Starting from about 470 ng of total RNA, TCR libraries were made with linear amplification. In TCRdb, the reads were re-called with MiXCR into one record per CDR3 protein. This table has some 190,000 distinct CDR3 sequences, 65% to 75% appearing once. These data originate in a study of healthy donors' naive CD4 and CD8 T cells. Turning to the study itself: Donors, half of them female, were 20-25, 40-50 or 60-70 years old. Findings and caveats of the study: Bias from naive T cell homeostatic proliferation was not addressed. CDR3 charge plus V and J genes appeared to account for approximately 13% of CD4/CD8 variance.

Sequencing used naive CD4+ and CD8+ T cells sorted from blood, pooled from several donors. The receptor comes from a pool of human donors in good health; the sample pools cells from several healthy donors.

DNA of the CDR3: TGCAGCGTTTACAGGGGCACTGAAGCTTTCTTT. As protein: CSVYRGTEAFF. The chain carries TRBV29-1 and TRBJ1-1; 7 nucleotides agree with TRBD1. CDR3 length: 11 residues. Germline V gene data show CDR1 as SQVTM and CDR2 as ANQGSEA. With 5 bases clipped from V and 4 bases from J, the junction kept 1 base outside the gene matches.